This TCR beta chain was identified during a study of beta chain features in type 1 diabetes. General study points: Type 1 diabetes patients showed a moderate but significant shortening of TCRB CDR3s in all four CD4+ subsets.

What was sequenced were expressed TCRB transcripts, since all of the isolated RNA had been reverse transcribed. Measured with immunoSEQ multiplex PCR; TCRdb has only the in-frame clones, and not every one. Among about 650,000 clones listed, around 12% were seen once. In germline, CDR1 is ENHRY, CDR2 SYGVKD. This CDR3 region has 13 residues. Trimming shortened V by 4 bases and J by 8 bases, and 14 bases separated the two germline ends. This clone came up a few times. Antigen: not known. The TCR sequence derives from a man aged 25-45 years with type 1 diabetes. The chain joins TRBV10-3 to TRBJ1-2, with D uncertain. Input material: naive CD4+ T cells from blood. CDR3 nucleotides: TGTGCCATCAGTGGTAGGGTGGAGGACGGCTACACCTTC. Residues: CAISGRVEDGYTF.